One TCR beta chain is described in this entry. As processed by the authors: Reference gene primer amplification in the assay estimated nucleated cell counts. TCRdb's table, derived via immunoSEQ multiplex PCR, lists solely in-frame clones and lacks some. V and J calls and clone size follow that table, whereas D and trimming were derived from the DNA. This table holds about 160,000 clones, 84% found once. This specimen comes from a study of blood T cell repertoires in COVID-19. Across the whole study: PBMCs, B-cell-depleted T cells, or T cells provided the cDNA or gDNA that made up the material.

Per the germline V gene, CDR1 is LNHNV and CDR2 is YYDKDF (reference sequence). The CDR3 runs 16 residues. The V and J ends lost 1 base and 0 bases, in that order; junction bases with no gene match: 3. This TCR was recovered from a man between 18 and 35 years old with active or convalescent COVID-19. V and J are TRBV15 and TRBJ1-5; 7 bases fit TRBD1. Sequenced: peripheral blood. The CDR3 sequence is CATSRGQGYSNQPQHF. For the CDR3, the DNA is TGTGCCACCAGCAGAGGACAGGGATATAGCAATCAGCCCCAGCATTTT. Full variable domain (rest looked up from reference TRBV15 and TRBJ1-5): DAMVIQNPRYQVTQFGKPVTLSCSQTLNHNVMYWYQQKSSQAPKLLFHYYDKDFNNEADTPDNFQSRRPNTSFCFLDIRSPGLGDTAMYLCATSRGQGYSNQPQHFGDGTRLSIL.